A selection of T cell receptor beta chains follows, all from one sample in a study of monozygotic twins with inflammatory bowel disease. TCRdb re-called the 5' RACE reads, yielding one record per CDR3 amino acid sequence without DNA. The specimen's table records a few hundred thousand distinct CDR3 sequences. The sample consisted of blood. These TCRs come from a human donor with ulcerative colitis or Crohn's disease, or a healthy co-twin of an affected twin (not recorded which). CDR3s include the opening cysteine and the closing phenylalanine or tryptophan. The order of the fields is V gene, J gene, CDR3 length, CDR3 protein.

TRBV7-9	TRBJ2-2	15	CASSPDSQNTGELFF
TRBV25-1	TRBJ1-3	15	CASSVRRQGGDTIYF
TRBV15	TRBJ2-4	14	CATSRDQARDIQYF
TRBV18	TRBJ1-2	16	CASSPRRQGDPYGYTF
TRBV20-1	TRBJ1-4	12	CSGVGTNEKLFF
TRBV2	TRBJ2-5	16	CASSDTQGLGVETQYF
TRBV3-1	TRBJ1-2	14	CASSPGQPNYGYTF
TRBV7-9	TRBJ2-7	13	CATEQGPFGEQYF
TRBV6-1	TRBJ2-2	14	CASRGPGGTGELFF
TRBV5-5	TRBJ1-5	15	CASSLERNSNQPQHF
TRBV6-2/TRBV6-3	TRBJ2-7	16	CASSSFRGRNPYEQYF
TRBV7-8	TRBJ2-1	12	CASSLWNNEQFF
TRBV20-1	TRBJ2-1	15	CSASLREWNYNEQFF
TRBV5-1	TRBJ1-1	13	CASSWTANTEAFF
TRBV11-2	TRBJ2-5	19	CASSLGLTSGGRIQETQYF
TRBV6-1	TRBJ1-5	14	CASQEGQGNQPQHF
TRBV3-1	TRBJ1-1	14	CASSQDLQAAGAFF
TRBV20-1	TRBJ2-1	14	CSARNDGGADEQFF
TRBV11-1	TRBJ1-1	19	CASSFYTDGILLRYTEAFF
TRBV7-9	TRBJ1-1	14	CASSLAGGRNEAFF
TRBV12-3/TRBV12-4	TRBJ2-7	14	CASSLTGTAYEQYF
TRBV29-1	TRBJ1-2	11	CSVAGVRGYTF
TRBV6-5	TRBJ2-3	15	CASSYSEGGPDTQYF
TRBV7-2	TRBJ2-2	16	CASSDMTSGMTGELFF
TRBV4-1	TRBJ2-3	15	CASRRGLGGTDTQYF
TRBV12-3/TRBV12-4	TRBJ1-1	14	CASSLRGSNTEAFF
TRBV7-9	TRBJ1-5	16	CASSPWTGYSNQPQHF
TRBV11-2	TRBJ2-7	14	CASSPYREYYEQYF
TRBV5-6	TRBJ2-1	15	CASSRRTRAYNEQFF
TRBV19	TRBJ2-3	13	CAAKKSNTDTQYF
TRBV25-1	TRBJ1-1	13	CASSATENTEAFF
TRBV7-9	TRBJ2-3	12	CASSSGLAGQYF
TRBV6-2/TRBV6-3	TRBJ1-1	14	CASSFQFRNTEAFF
TRBV5-1	TRBJ2-7	13	CASSRLESYEQYF
TRBV5-1	TRBJ2-3	13	CASTPQSTDTQYF